This passage covers 5 T cell receptor beta chains from one sample sequenced in a study of cytomegalovirus exposure and HLA in healthy donors. The primer mix had 60 Vbeta and 13 Jbeta primers. Profiled with immunoSEQ multiplex PCR; TCRdb holds only in-frame clones, not every one. Of tens of thousands of clones in the sample, about two thirds were seen once. Material: PBMCs. These receptors were taken from a man aged 35 to 55 in good health and CMV-seropositive.

The chain has TRBV29-1 and TRBJ1-4, with 7 bases aligning to TRBD1. The V segment lost 5 bases and the J segment 7 bases; nucleotides outside the gene matches: 7. CDR3 length equals 13 residues. Germline assignment: CDR1 SQVTM and CDR2 ANQGSEA. CDR3 bases: TGCAGCGTTCGTAGGGGACAGACTGAAAAACTGTTTTTT. Translating it yields CSVRRGQTEKLFF.

This chain joins TRBV29-1 and TRBJ2-2, with TRBD1 matching 10 bases. This CDR3 has 14 residues. The trim removed 4 bases at V and 6 bases at J, leaving 5 bases unmatched. From germline, CDR1 is SQVTM and CDR2 ANQGSEA. CDR3 nucleotides: TGCAGCGTTGGGGTGGGGACAGGGGCCGGGGAGCTGTTTTTT. Amino acids: CSVGVGTGAGELFF.

The J gene is TRBJ1-5, the V gene TRBV2, with 9 positions matching TRBD1. CDR1 and CDR2 from the germline V gene are SNHLY and FYNNEI. The J segment lost 6 bases and the V segment lost 1 base, leaving 4 bases of the junction unmatched. CDR3 length equals 15 residues. In nucleotides, the CDR3 is TGTGCCAGCAGTGAAGAAGGGACAGGGAGTCAGCCCCAGCATTTT. Translation gives CASSEEGTGSQPQHF.

This chain links TRBV19 with TRBJ1-1; D possibly corresponds to TRBD1 (5 bases). This CDR3 spans 16 amino acids. Trimming took 3 bases from V and 0 from J, leaving 14 bases between them. Per germline, CDR1 LNHDA and CDR2 SQIVND (reference sequence). The CDR3 spells CASSMPQGFMNTEAFF. CDR3 in DNA: TGTGCCAGTAGTATGCCCCAGGGCTTCATGAACACTGAAGCTTTCTTT.

This sequence joins TRBV6-5 and TRBJ2-7; 9 bases line up with TRBD1. Germline V lookup: CDR1 MNHEY, CDR2 SVGAGI. V gave up 0 bases and J gave up 3 bases; unmatched junction bases: 3. CDR3 size: 15 residues. The CDR3 DNA follows: TGTGCCAGCAGTTACTCTTACAGGGGGCACTACGAGCAGTACTTC. Its protein is CASSYSYRGHYEQYF.